Listed below are T cell receptor beta chains from one sample, sequenced in a study of response to subunit inactivated influenza vaccine. TCRdb independently ran MiXCR on the RT-PCR reads; one entry per CDR3 protein. The sample has 590,000 or so distinct CDR3 sequences, approximately 15% seen once. The input for sequencing was PBMCs from blood, taken 14 to 15 days before vaccination. Receptors were obtained from a man aged 45-65 years who received an inactivated influenza vaccine. The CDR3 runs from the conserved cysteine through the conserved F or W. The order of the fields is V gene, CDR3 protein.

TRBV28 | CASSGRTGGYGYTF
TRBV10-2 | CASSGMLSTDTQYF
TRBV11-2 | CASSLVGGRDYGYTF
TRBV7-9 | CASSGGRVTQETQYF
TRBV13 | CASSLGEGLAGAEQYF
TRBV20-1 | CSATPSGSLEGYTF
TRBV29-1 | CSVMPAQATEAFF
TRBV27 | CASSLGGSSLDTQYF
TRBV6-2/TRBV6-3 | CASSGSGAEQFF
TRBV2 | CASADRRGYNEQFF
TRBV25-1 | CASIDGSGGETQYF
TRBV6-1 | CASNRVSTEAFF
TRBV5-5 | CASSLSGTGSNNEQFF
TRBV28 | CASRHSGTGGEKLFF
TRBV11-2 | CASSRSAPGIQFF
TRBV29-1 | CSVETGEQFF
TRBV12-3/TRBV12-4 | CASSLGGHNSPLHF
TRBV20-1 | CSARRPTGLGNTIYF
TRBV5-1 | CASSSGRGYQHPTEAFF
TRBV12-3/TRBV12-4 | CASSQGSDGYTF
TRBV14 | CASKKGTIETQYF
TRBV3-1 | CASSQDPQEGQPQHF
TRBV14 | CASSSYATDTQYF
TRBV20-1 | CSAFDVQETQYF
TRBV6-2/TRBV6-3 | CASGGQPTDTQYF
TRBV7-9 | CASSPGQGWGQETQYF
TRBV30 | CAWSVADGGPQHF
TRBV4-1 | CASSPFGTGGYEQYF
TRBV20-1 | CSAIGTGGRYFQETQYF
TRBV5-1 | CASSAGLGSTDTQYF
TRBV7-9 | CASSLYDLAAYNEQFF
TRBV4-1 | CASSHGTPGQGAYGYTF
TRBV12-3/TRBV12-4 | CASSPTGPSNTGELFF
TRBV28 | CASSPTGLAFSSYEQYF
TRBV28 | CASSFPSREQYF
TRBV11-2 | CASRRPGQGRTDTQYF
TRBV6-6 | CASSAEMETQYF
TRBV5-1 | CASSLANLPGELFF
TRBV3-1 | CASSLLSLYNEQFF
TRBV4-2 | CASSQDRTSGANVLTF
TRBV20-1 | CSARIEGSGANVLTF
TRBV20-1 | CSARDWTPQETQYF
TRBV7-9 | CASSLGQGAREQFF
TRBV7-2 | CASSLAKRTAYNEQFF
TRBV11-2 | CASSLPSYWEQYF
TRBV7-2 | CASHFWDTQYF
TRBV4-3 | CASSQADRGGYGYTF
TRBV6-5 | CASSTSGGAWVYEQYF
TRBV29-1 | CSVIGDTEAFF
TRBV2 | CASRQALAVSYEQYF
TRBV20-1 | CSARYGAPDTQYF
TRBV29-1 | CSVGRAGNEQFF
TRBV11-2 | CASSLTGTSGYNEQFF
TRBV29-1 | CSPRTRDYEQYF